Listed below are T cell receptor beta chains from one sample, sequenced in a study of PD-L1 blockade in urothelial cancer. Profiled with immunoSEQ multiplex PCR; TCRdb holds only in-frame clones, not every one. The data show 35,000 to 45,000 clones, about nine tenths seen once. This sample comprised PBMCs, obtained around atezolizumab (anti-PD-L1) treatment. These receptors came from an older man with urothelial cancer. The conserved cysteine and the conserved F or W are not part of the CDR3 here. A D gene is named only where the DNA matches it firmly.

CDR3 length,V gene,D gene,CDR3 protein
13,TRBV11-2,NA,ASRPDRGWDTEAF
12,TRBV6-5,TRBD2,ASSSGLLLEAQY
13,TRBV5-1,NA,ASSPGDRTSYEQY
17,TRBV27,TRBD1,ASSLSNPQIGTGSGELF
13,TRBV7-8,NA,ASSLGGLSGNTIY
13,TRBV30,TRBD2,ACTVLAGGYNEQF
10,TRBV5-1,NA,ASSLDGDEQY
11,TRBV6-1,NA,ASSEVSGSGYT
13,TRBV18,TRBD1,ASSPTGGPGNTIY
13,TRBV2,TRBD2,ASSPLAGEVDEQF
12,TRBV5-8,TRBD1,ASSHGQGGNEQF
10,TRBV6-5,NA,ASSQERGKLF
11,TRBV10-1,NA,ASSALGRAEAF
13,TRBV5-4,TRBD2,ASSLEASGMSEQF
14,TRBV9,NA,ASSPFRGPHNYEQF